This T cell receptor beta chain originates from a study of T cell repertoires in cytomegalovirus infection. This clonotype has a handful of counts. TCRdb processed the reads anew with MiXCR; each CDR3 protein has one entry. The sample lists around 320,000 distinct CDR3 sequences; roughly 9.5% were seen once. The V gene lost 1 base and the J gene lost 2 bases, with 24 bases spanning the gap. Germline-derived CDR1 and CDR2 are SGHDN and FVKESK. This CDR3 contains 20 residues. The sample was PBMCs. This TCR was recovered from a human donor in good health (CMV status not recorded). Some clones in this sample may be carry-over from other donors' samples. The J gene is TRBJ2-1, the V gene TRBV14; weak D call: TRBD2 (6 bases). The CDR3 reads CASSQVIVAPAGTPYNEQFF. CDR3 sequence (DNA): TGTGCCAGCAGCCAAGTAATCGTGGCGCCAGCGGGCACCCCCTACAATGAGCAGTTCTTC.